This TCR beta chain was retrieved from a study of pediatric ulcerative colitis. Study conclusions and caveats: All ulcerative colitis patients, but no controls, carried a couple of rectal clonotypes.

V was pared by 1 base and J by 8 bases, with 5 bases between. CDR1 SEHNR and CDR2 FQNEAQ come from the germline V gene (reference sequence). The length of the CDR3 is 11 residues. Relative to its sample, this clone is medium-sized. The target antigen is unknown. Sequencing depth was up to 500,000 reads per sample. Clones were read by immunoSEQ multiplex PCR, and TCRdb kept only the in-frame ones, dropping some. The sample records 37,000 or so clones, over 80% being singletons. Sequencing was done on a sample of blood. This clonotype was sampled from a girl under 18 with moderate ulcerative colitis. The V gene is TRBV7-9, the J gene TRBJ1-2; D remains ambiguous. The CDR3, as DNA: TGTGCCAGCAGCTTAGGGACGGGCTACACCTTC. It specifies CASSLGTGYTF.